The T cell receptor beta chain under discussion was sequenced for a study of shared clonotypes between healthy human individuals. Study observations and caveats: Donors were few, which limited the genetic and exposure-history diversity represented.

To note about this clone: Its antigen remains unidentified.

The V gene's germline CDR1 is LNHDA and CDR2 SQIVND (reference sequence). V was cut by 7 bases and J by 0 bases, with 16 bases left in between. CDR3 length: 16 amino acids. The method was immunoSEQ multiplex PCR; TCRdb's version includes in-frame clones alone and lacks a portion of them. The sample records approximately 1.9 million clones, 80% to 95% being singletons. Naive CD8 isolation took CD45RO-negative cells positively selected for CCR7 and excluded terminally differentiated effector memory CD45RA+ cells. Study donors comprised healthy, HIV-negative adults devoid of recent acute infection or vaccination.

The sequencing sample was made of naive CD8+ T cells from PBMCs. The gene calls are TRBV19 and TRBJ2-1; D is uncertain. This clonotype was obtained from a man aged 18-30 years in good health. Some clones in this sample may be carry-over from other donors' samples. CDR3 loop: CASTNAQWSSYNEQFF. The DNA for the CDR3 is TGTGCCAGTACGAACGCCCAGTGGAGCTCCTACAATGAGCAGTTCTTC. Variable domain in full (rest from reference TRBV19 and TRBJ2-1): DGGITQSPKYLFRKEGQNVTLSCEQNLNHDAMYWYRQDPGQGLRLIYYSQIVNDFQKGDIAEGYSVSREKKESFPLTVTSAQKNPTAFYLCASTNAQWSSYNEQFFGPGTRLTVL.